In its sample, the clone carrying this T cell receptor (beta chain) was seen once. Its antigen is not known. The immunoSEQ assay was v3.0, run at survey level. Sequencing used immunoSEQ multiplex PCR; TCRdb keeps in-frame clones, though not all of them. This table holds around 30,000 clones, 85% found once. This record comes from a study of long-term antiretroviral therapy in people with HIV. Study results and caveats: Versus controls, repertoires in people with HIV had narrower CDR3 length ranges.

Before DNA extraction, roughly 0.95-10 million cryopreserved PBMC were held in the samples. This CDR3 contains 14 residues. Germline trimming cut 3 bases from V and 4 bases from J; bases unmatched to any gene: 6. CDR1 and CDR2 from the germline V gene are SGHNT and YYREEE (reference sequence). V usage is TRBV5-4 and J usage is TRBJ2-7; TRBD1 matches at 8 bases. The sample was unsorted PBMCs, taken 2.3 years after starting antiretroviral therapy. The clonotype originates from a man aged 35 to 55 with HIV. The CDR3 DNA reads TGTGCCAGCAGCTCACCAGGACAGGGTTACGAGCAGTACTTC. Its translation is CASSSPGQGYEQYF.